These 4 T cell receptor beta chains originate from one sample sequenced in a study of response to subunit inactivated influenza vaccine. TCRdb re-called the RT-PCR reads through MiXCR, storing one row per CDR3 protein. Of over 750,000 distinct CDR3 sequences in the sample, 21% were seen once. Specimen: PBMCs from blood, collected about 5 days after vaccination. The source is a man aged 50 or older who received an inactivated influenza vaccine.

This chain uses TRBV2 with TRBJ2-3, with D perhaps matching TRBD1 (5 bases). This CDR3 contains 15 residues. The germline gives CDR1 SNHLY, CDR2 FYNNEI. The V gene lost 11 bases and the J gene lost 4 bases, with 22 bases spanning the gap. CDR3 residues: CAWILPVRGPDTQYF. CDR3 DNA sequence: TGTGCCTGGATTCTACCGGTTAGGGGCCCAGATACGCAGTATTTT.

The CDR3 spells CASRRDVSNTGELFF. CDR3 sequence (DNA): TGCGCCAGCAGAAGGGACGTTTCGAACACCGGGGAGCTGTTTTTT. This chain links TRBV5-1 with TRBJ2-2; either TRBD1 or TRBD2 may fit D (5 bases each). The CDR3 length is 15 residues. CDR1 and CDR2 (germline): SGHRS, YFSETQ. Trimming took 5 bases from V and 0 from J, leaving 11 bases between them.

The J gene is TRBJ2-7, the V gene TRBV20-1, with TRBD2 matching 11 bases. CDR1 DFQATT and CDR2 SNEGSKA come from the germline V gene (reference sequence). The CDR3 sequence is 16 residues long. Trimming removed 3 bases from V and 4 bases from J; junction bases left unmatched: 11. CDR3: CSASFVAGGPGYEQYF. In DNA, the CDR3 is TGCAGTGCTAGTTTCGTAGCGGGAGGGCCAGGTTACGAGCAGTACTTC.

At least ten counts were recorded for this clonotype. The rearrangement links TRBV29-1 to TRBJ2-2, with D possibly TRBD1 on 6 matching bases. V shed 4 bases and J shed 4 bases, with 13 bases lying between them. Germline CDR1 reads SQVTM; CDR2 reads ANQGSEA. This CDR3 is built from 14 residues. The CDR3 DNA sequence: TGCAGCGTTGCCCCCCAGGGGACCACCGGGGAGCTGTTTTTT. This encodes CSVAPQGTTGELFF.